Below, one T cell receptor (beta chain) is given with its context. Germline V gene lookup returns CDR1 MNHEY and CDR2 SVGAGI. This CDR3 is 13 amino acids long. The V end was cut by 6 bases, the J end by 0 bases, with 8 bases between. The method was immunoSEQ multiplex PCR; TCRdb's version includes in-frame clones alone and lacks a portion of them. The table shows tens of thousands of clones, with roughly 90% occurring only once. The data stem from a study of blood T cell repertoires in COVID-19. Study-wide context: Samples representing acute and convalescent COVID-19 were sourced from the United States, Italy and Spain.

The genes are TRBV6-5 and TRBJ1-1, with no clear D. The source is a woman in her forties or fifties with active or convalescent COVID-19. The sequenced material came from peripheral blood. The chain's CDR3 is CASSGLVNTEAFF. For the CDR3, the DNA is TGTGCCAGCAGCGGCCTAGTGAACACTGAAGCTTTCTTT.